A selection of T cell receptor beta chains follows, all from one sample in a study of T cells in Graves' hyperthyroidism and ophthalmopathy. TCRdb processed the multiplex PCR reads anew with MiXCR; each CDR3 protein has one entry. The table includes a few hundred thousand distinct CDR3 sequences, roughly 15% detected once. Sequenced: blood. Source of these receptors: a woman aged 18-29 years with Graves' ophthalmopathy. CDR3s include the opening cysteine and the closing phenylalanine or tryptophan. A D gene is named only where the DNA matches it firmly. Size is stated for part of the rows, as once, few or many counts, or as a class when the clone is expanded.

v_gene	j_gene	abundance	d_gene	CDR3aa	CDR3nt
TRBV28	TRBJ2-2	many	TRBD2	CASSLLGTSGHGELFF	TGTGCCAGCAGTTTACTAGGGACTAGCGGGCACGGGGAGCTGTTTTTT
TRBV2	TRBJ1-6	many	NA	CASDRSNSPLHF	TGTGCCAGCGACAGGTCTAATTCACCCCTCCACTTT
TRBV5-5	TRBJ2-6	NA	TRBD2	CASSLGGGAGANVLTF	TGTGCCAGCAGCTTGGGGGGGGGAGCCGGGGCCAACGTCCTGACTTTC
TRBV7-8	TRBJ1-6	few	NA	CASSSSWLPWQGSIPYNSPLHF	TGTGCCAGCAGCTCAAGCTGGCTTCCATGGCAGGGGAGTATTCCTTATAATTCACCCCTCCACTTT
TRBV13	TRBJ1-2	NA	TRBD1	CASHLTGTDYGYTF	TGTGCCAGCCACTTGACCGGGACAGATTATGGCTACACCTTC
TRBV6-1	TRBJ1-4	few	NA	CASSPQGLKKLFF	TGTGCCAGCAGTCCTCAGGGTCTTAAAAAACTGTTTTTT
TRBV7-9	TRBJ2-3	many	TRBD2	CASSLTSGGRTDTQYF	TGTGCCAGCAGCTTGACTAGCGGGGGACGCACAGATACGCAGTATTTT
TRBV7-2	TRBJ1-2	few	TRBD1	CASSRDSWGYTF	TGTGCCAGCAGCCGGGACAGCTGGGGCTACACCTTC
TRBV5-6	TRBJ2-7	NA	NA	CASSLGTYLGTYEQYF	TGTGCCAGCAGCTTGGGCACCTATCTAGGCACCTACGAGCAGTACTTC
TRBV15	TRBJ2-7	NA	NA	CATSRGGVSYEQYF	TGTGCCACCAGCAGAGGTGGAGTCTCCTACGAGCAGTACTTC
TRBV6-5	TRBJ2-1	few	NA	CASSYGPAYNEQFF	TGTGCCAGCAGTTACGGTCCAGCATACAATGAGCAGTTCTTC
TRBV12-3/TRBV12-4	TRBJ1-5	many	NA	CASTSTEVGFHQPQHF	TGTGCCAGCACCTCGACCGAGGTAGGGTTCCATCAGCCCCAGCATTTT
TRBV28	TRBJ2-1	many	TRBD2	CASTWTSSYNEQFF	TGTGCCAGCACCTGGACTAGCTCCTACAATGAGCAGTTCTTC
TRBV19	TRBJ1-2	NA	NA	CASSIPQGKGNYGYTF	TGTGCCAGTAGTATCCCGCAGGGAAAGGGTAACTATGGCTACACCTTC
TRBV15	TRBJ2-5	many	TRBD2	CATSGIAGETQYF	TGTGCCACCAGCGGGATAGCGGGAGAGACCCAGTACTTC
TRBV7-8	TRBJ1-1	many	NA	CASSLGTVMNTEAFF	TGTGCCAGCAGCTTAGGGACAGTCATGAACACTGAAGCTTTCTTT
TRBV7-3	TRBJ2-6	few	NA	CASSWDVGANVLTF	TGTGCCAGCAGCTGGGACGTTGGGGCCAACGTCCTGACTTTC
TRBV30	TRBJ1-2	NA	NA	CAWSARIEDPYGYTF	TGTGCCTGGAGTGCCCGTATCGAAGATCCCTATGGCTACACCTTC
TRBV20-1	TRBJ2-7	many	NA	CSARIAEVVEQYF	TGCAGTGCTAGAATAGCGGAGGTGGTCGAGCAGTACTTC
TRBV7-9	TRBJ2-3	many	NA	CASSPTGVNTDTQYF	TGTGCCAGCAGCCCAACGGGAGTCAACACAGATACGCAGTATTTT
TRBV20-1	TRBJ2-7	NA	NA	CSARGPQLYEQYF	TGCAGTGCTAGAGGACCGCAGCTCTACGAGCAGTACTTC
TRBV5-6	TRBJ2-1	many	TRBD2	CASSRLGLAGEVEQFF	TGTGCCAGCAGCCGGTTGGGACTAGCGGGAGAAGTTGAGCAGTTCTTC
TRBV4-1	TRBJ2-3	many	TRBD1	CASSRGQGNTDTQYF	TGCGCCAGCAGCCGTGGACAGGGAAACACAGATACGCAGTATTTT
TRBV20-1	TRBJ2-1	few	TRBD2	CSASPSGRALYNEQFF	TGCAGTGCTAGTCCTAGCGGGAGGGCCCTCTACAATGAGCAGTTCTTC
TRBV5-6	TRBJ2-1	many	NA	CASSLRDNYNEQFF	TGTGCCAGCAGCTTGCGGGACAACTACAATGAGCAGTTCTTC
TRBV5-5	TRBJ2-1	NA	NA	CASSLLRFGSYNEQFF	TGTGCCAGCAGCTTGTTAAGGTTTGGCAGTTACAATGAGCAGTTCTTC
TRBV5-4	TRBJ2-5	once	TRBD2	CASSLGLAGVWETQYF	TGTGCCAGCAGCTTGGGATTAGCGGGAGTGTGGGAGACCCAGTACTTC
TRBV7-9	TRBJ1-2	NA	NA	CASSPYTQGYGYTF	TGTGCCAGCAGCCCTTATACGCAGGGCTATGGCTACACCTTC
TRBV5-1	TRBJ1-1	many	NA	CASSLEPFGTEAFF	TGCGCCAGCAGCTTGGAGCCCTTCGGCACTGAAGCTTTCTTT
TRBV27	TRBJ1-4	NA	NA	CASRQRLDEKLFF	TGTGCCAGCAGGCAGAGGTTGGATGAAAAACTGTTTTTT
TRBV5-1	TRBJ2-7	many	NA	CASSSGSTYEQYF	TGCGCCAGCAGCTCAGGGTCTACCTACGAGCAGTACTTC
TRBV19	TRBJ1-3	few	NA	CASQTGNTIYF	TGTGCCAGCCAAACTGGAAACACCATATATTTT
TRBV20-1	TRBJ2-3	many	NA	CSARDRERDPQYF	TGCAGTGCTAGAGATAGGGAAAGGGACCCTCAGTATTTT
TRBV5-1	TRBJ1-6	NA	NA	CASSLEGTKNSPLHF	TGCGCCAGCAGCTTGGAGGGGACGAAGAATTCACCCCTCCACTTT
TRBV16	TRBJ2-2	many	NA	CASSQRASGELFF	TGTGCCAGCAGCCAACGGGCGTCCGGGGAGCTGTTTTTT
TRBV28	TRBJ1-5	many	NA	CASSPNQDRQPQHF	TGTGCCAGCAGTCCAAACCAAGACAGGCAGCCCCAGCATTTT
TRBV27	TRBJ2-7	many	NA	CASSLVMQGHEQYF	TGTGCCAGCAGTTTAGTTATGCAGGGCCACGAGCAGTACTTC
TRBV28	TRBJ2-7	NA	TRBD1	CASSFEGAEQYF	TGTGCCAGCAGTTTCGAGGGGGCCGAGCAGTACTTC
TRBV6-1	TRBJ2-1	NA	NA	CASSGHLDEQFF	TGTGCCAGCAGTGGACATTTGGATGAGCAGTTCTTC
TRBV27	TRBJ1-1	NA	NA	CASSLSGAMNTEAFF	TGTGCCAGCAGTTTATCTGGGGCTATGAACACTGAAGCTTTCTTT
TRBV6-1	TRBJ1-2	many	NA	CASSKGGGGYTF	TGTGCCAGCAGTAAGGGGGGAGGTGGCTACACCTTC
TRBV28	TRBJ1-6	many	NA	CASQGSSYNSPLHF	TGTGCCAGTCAGGGGAGCTCCTATAATTCACCCCTCCACTTT
TRBV6-5	TRBJ1-2	many	NA	CASSYAPPRGGSYGYTF	TGTGCCAGCAGTTACGCCCCCCCCCGGGGCGGGTCGTATGGCTACACCTTC
TRBV20-1	TRBJ1-5	many	TRBD1	CSAGRGQGDQPQHF	TGCAGTGCTGGTAGAGGACAGGGGGATCAGCCCCAGCATTTT
TRBV6-2/TRBV6-3	TRBJ1-1	many	NA	CASSHPLKNEAFF	TGTGCCAGCAGTCACCCGCTGAAGAACGAAGCTTTCTTT
TRBV7-9	TRBJ2-1	many	NA	CASSLVTSPRFNEQFF	TGTGCCAGCAGCTTAGTAACCAGCCCTCGTTTCAATGAGCAGTTCTTC
TRBV28	TRBJ1-6	once	NA	CASSGFGGDSPLHF	TGTGCCAGCAGTGGGTTTGGGGGAGATTCACCCCTCCACTTT
TRBV5-1	TRBJ1-6	NA	NA	CASSLNSGEGNSPLHF	TGCGCCAGCAGCTTGAACTCAGGGGAAGGGAATTCACCCCTCCACTTT
TRBV20-1	TRBJ1-2	once	NA	CSAPRDLSANYGYTF	TGCAGTGCCCCTCGAGACCTGTCGGCTAACTATGGCTACACCTTC
TRBV15	TRBJ1-5	NA	TRBD1	CATSTRTGTRQPQHF	TGTGCCACCAGCACCCGGACAGGGACCCGTCAGCCCCAGCATTTT